Listed below are T cell receptor beta chains from one sample, sequenced in a study of regulatory T cells in long-lasting Graves disease. Using its own MiXCR run on the multiplex PCR reads, TCRdb lists one record per CDR3 protein. The sample has some 460,000 distinct CDR3 sequences; about 16% are singletons. These data are also associated with another study on T cells in Graves' hyperthyroidism and ophthalmopathy.

Specimen: peripheral blood mononuclear cells (PBMCs), collected at new diagnosis, from a patient treated with antithyroid drugs. The receptors derive from a man aged 35-49 years with Graves disease. Each CDR3 is given with its conserved first and last residue. A D gene is named only where the DNA matches it firmly. Where a row states a size, it is once, few, many or the class of an expanded clone; other rows omit it.

clone size,D gene,V gene,J gene,CDR3 protein,CDR3 DNA
.,.,TRBV20-1,TRBJ2-1,CSGQRASYNEQFF,TGCAGTGGACAGCGGGCCTCCTACAATGAGCAGTTCTTC
.,TRBD2,TRBV19,TRBJ2-1,CASSNKATSVRKSEQFF,TGTGCCAGTAGTAATAAGGCGACTAGCGTACGAAAATCGGAGCAGTTCTTC
.,.,TRBV29-1,TRBJ2-3,CSVPTGTDTQYF,TGCAGCGTTCCTACGGGGACAGATACGCAGTATTTT
many,.,TRBV5-6,TRBJ1-1,CASSLVQADTEAFF,TGTGCCAGCAGCTTGGTTCAGGCTGACACTGAAGCTTTCTTT
many,TRBD1,TRBV11-1,TRBJ2-3,CASSPGQRHTDTQYF,TGTGCCAGCAGCCCGGGACAGCGCCACACAGATACGCAGTATTTT
.,TRBD1,TRBV20-1,TRBJ2-3,CSVRTGYKGTDTQCF,TGCAGTGTTCGGACAGGGTACAAGGGCACAGATACGCAGTGTTTT
many,TRBD2,TRBV28,TRBJ2-5,CASSLERLAGGREETQYF,TGTGCCAGCAGTTTAGAACGTCTAGCGGGAGGAAGAGAAGAGACCCAGTACTTC
many,.,TRBV2,TRBJ2-3,CASSEPSPGNTQYF,TGTGCCAGCAGTGAGCCCAGCCCTGGGAATACGCAGTATTTT
.,.,TRBV12-3/TRBV12-4,TRBJ1-5,CASSLGSQIPFPQHF,TGTGCCAGCAGTTTAGGGTCCCAAATACCATTTCCCCAGCATTTT
many,.,TRBV12-3/TRBV12-4,TRBJ1-2,CASSLASRGNGYTF,TGTGCCAGCAGTTTAGCGTCCAGGGGAAATGGCTACACCTTC
.,TRBD1,TRBV7-9,TRBJ2-7,CVSSSDRGGSYEQYF,TGTGTCAGCAGCTCGGACAGGGGGGGGTCCTACGAGCAGTACTTC
many,TRBD1,TRBV7-9,TRBJ1-4,CASSGGQGAFEKLFF,TGTGCCAGCAGCGGGGGACAGGGGGCTTTTGAAAAACTGTTTTTT
few,.,TRBV12-3/TRBV12-4,TRBJ2-7,CASSQAGGLSEQYF,TGTGCCAGCAGTCAAGCCGGAGGGCTCTCCGAGCAGTACTTC
few,TRBD2,TRBV19,TRBJ2-2,CASSPTSGRVGTGELFF,TGTGCCAGCAGCCCAACTAGCGGGAGGGTCGGCACCGGGGAGCTGTTTTTT
few,TRBD2,TRBV2,TRBJ2-7,CASSPSSGRGYEQYF,TGTGCCAGCAGCCCCTCTAGCGGGAGGGGCTACGAGCAGTACTTC
.,.,TRBV30,TRBJ2-6,CAWSKGGSGANVLTF,TGTGCCTGGAGTAAGGGTGGTTCTGGGGCCAACGTCCTGACTTTC
.,TRBD1,TRBV27,TRBJ2-3,CASRDMRTGTLTSTDTQYF,TGTGCCAGCAGGGACATGAGGACAGGGACCTTAACTAGCACAGATACGCAGTATTTT